The T cell receptor (beta chain) described here comes from a study of glioma-infiltrating T cells after dendritic cell vaccination. Fresh-frozen tumor tissue and more than two years of survival data were available for all. V was clipped by 6 bases and J by 1 base; unmatched bases: 3. CDR3 length: 15 amino acids. Per germline, CDR1 SNHLY and CDR2 FYNNEI. The PCR used 60 V beta and 13 J beta primers. Data came from immunoSEQ multiplex PCR; TCRdb stores just in-frame clones and leaves some out. This sample yields roughly 90,000 clones, of which around 84% are seen a single time; 15% to 17% belongs to the top ten.

The source was blood, collected before dendritic cell vaccination. The chain recombines TRBV2 with TRBJ2-2, with TRBD1 matching 9 bases. The sequence came from a human donor with glioblastoma. In DNA form, the CDR3 reads TGTGCCAGCAGGCCGGGACAGGGGAACACCGGGGAGCTGTTTTTT. It encodes CASRPGQGNTGELFF.